Given below is one T cell receptor beta chain in context. The target antigen is unknown. Through a sample-barcoded 5' primer and a J-beta primer mix, a second PCR was run for about 6 to 12 cycles. Each TCR beta cDNA got a 12-nucleotide random molecular identifier. TCRdb re-analysed the 5' RACE reads in MiXCR, keeping a single row per CDR3 protein. The sample holds about 1.4 million distinct CDR3 sequences, around 59% seen once. Per-sample yields of isolated PBMCs were at least 6.5 million. Per sample, extraction of total RNA gave at least 6 micrograms in every case. The data derive from a study of blood T cells in healthy people across ages. Regarding the study as a whole: A conclusive naive versus antigen-experienced comparison was prevented by the unsorted PBMCs.

Per the germline V gene, CDR1 is DFQATT and CDR2 is SNEGSKA (reference sequence). CDR3 length: 13 amino acids. What was sequenced was blood. This TCR derives from a man aged 18 to 30 in good health. The chain recombines TRBV20-1 with TRBJ2-4; 7 nucleotides match TRBD2. The end of the DNA is better explained by TRBJ2-7, so the J call may be wrong. The CDR3 coding sequence is TGCAGTGCGCGGAGACTAGCTACCTACGAGCAGTACTTC. Amino acids: CSARRLATYEQYF.